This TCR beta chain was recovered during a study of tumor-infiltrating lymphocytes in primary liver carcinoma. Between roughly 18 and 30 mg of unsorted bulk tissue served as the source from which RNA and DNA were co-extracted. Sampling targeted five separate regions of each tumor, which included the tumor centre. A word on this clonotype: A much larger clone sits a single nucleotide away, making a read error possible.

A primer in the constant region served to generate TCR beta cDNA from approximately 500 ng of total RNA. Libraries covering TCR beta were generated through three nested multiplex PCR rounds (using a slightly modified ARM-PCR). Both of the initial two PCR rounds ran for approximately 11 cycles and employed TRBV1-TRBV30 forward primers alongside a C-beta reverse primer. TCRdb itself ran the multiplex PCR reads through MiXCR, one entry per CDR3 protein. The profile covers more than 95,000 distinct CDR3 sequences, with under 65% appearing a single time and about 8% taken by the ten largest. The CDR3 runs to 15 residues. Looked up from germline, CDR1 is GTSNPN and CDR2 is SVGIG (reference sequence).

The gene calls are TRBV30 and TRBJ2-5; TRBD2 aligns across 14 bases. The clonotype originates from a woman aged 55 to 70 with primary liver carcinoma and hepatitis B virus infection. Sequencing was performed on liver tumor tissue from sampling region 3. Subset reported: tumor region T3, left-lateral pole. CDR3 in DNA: TGTGTCTGGAGTCCTGGGACTAGCGGGAGACAGACCCAGTACTTC. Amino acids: CVWSPGTSGRQTQYF.